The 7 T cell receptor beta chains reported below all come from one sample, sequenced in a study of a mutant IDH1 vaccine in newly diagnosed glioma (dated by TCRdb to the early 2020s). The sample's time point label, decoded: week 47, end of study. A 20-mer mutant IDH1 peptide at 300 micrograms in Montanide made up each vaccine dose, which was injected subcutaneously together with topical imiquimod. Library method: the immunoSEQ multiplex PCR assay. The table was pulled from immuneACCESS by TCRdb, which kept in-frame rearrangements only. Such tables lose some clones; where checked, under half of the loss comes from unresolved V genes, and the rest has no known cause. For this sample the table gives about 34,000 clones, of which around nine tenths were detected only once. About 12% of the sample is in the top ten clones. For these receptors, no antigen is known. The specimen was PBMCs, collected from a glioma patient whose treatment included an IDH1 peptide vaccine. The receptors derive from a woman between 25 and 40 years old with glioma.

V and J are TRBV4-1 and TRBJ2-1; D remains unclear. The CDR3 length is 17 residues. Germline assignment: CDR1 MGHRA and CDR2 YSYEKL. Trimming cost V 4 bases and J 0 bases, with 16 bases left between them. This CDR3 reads CASSLAGRTSSYNEQFF. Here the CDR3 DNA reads TGCGCCAGCAGCCTGGCCGGGCGGACCAGCTCCTACAATGAGCAGTTCTTC.

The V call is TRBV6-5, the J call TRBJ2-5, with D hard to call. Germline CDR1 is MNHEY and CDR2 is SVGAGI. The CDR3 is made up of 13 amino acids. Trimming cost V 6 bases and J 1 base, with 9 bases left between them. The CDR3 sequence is CASRVGLQETQYF. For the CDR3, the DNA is TGTGCCAGCAGGGTAGGCCTCCAAGAGACCCAGTACTTC.

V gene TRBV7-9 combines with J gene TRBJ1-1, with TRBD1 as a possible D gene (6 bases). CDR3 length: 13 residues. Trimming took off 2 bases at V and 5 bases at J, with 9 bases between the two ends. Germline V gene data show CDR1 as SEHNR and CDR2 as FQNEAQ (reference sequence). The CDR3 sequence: CASSLTQGTEAFF. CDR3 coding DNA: TGTGCCAGCAGCTTAACGCAGGGGACTGAAGCTTTCTTT.

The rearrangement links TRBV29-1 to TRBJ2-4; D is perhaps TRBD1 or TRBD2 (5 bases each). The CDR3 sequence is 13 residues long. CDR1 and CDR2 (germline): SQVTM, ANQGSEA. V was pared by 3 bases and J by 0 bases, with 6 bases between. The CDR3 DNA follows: TGCAGCGTTGACGGGGCAGCCAAAAACATTCAGTACTTC. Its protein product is CSVDGAAKNIQYF.

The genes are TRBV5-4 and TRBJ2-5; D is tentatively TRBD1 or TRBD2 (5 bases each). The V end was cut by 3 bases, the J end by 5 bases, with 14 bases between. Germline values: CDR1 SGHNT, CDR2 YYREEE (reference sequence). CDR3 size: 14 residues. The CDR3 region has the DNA TGTGCCAGCAGCTCGGGACCTCCCCACGAGACCCAGTACTTC. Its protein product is CASSSGPPHETQYF. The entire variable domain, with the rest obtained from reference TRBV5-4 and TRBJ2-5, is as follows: ETGVTQSPTHLIKTRGQQVTLRCSSQSGHNTVSWYQQALGQGPQFIFQYYREEENGRGNFPPRFSGLQFPNYSSELNVNALELDDSALYLCASSSGPPHETQYFGPGTRLLVL.

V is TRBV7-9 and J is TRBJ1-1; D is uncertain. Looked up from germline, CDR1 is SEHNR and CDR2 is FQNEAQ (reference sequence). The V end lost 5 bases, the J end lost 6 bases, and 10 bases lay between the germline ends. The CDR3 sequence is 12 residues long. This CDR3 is CASSQNRAEAFF. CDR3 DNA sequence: TGTGCCAGCAGCCAAAATAGGGCTGAAGCTTTCTTT.

Here the CDR3 reads CASSQDPGGYTEAFF. DNA of the CDR3: TGCGCCAGCAGCCAAGATCCCGGGGGTTACACTGAAGCTTTCTTT. V and J are TRBV4-1 and TRBJ1-1; possibly TRBD1 for D (5 bases). Per germline, CDR1 MGHRA and CDR2 YSYEKL. The CDR3 runs to 15 residues. V gave up 0 bases and J gave up 3 bases, with 11 bases separating them.